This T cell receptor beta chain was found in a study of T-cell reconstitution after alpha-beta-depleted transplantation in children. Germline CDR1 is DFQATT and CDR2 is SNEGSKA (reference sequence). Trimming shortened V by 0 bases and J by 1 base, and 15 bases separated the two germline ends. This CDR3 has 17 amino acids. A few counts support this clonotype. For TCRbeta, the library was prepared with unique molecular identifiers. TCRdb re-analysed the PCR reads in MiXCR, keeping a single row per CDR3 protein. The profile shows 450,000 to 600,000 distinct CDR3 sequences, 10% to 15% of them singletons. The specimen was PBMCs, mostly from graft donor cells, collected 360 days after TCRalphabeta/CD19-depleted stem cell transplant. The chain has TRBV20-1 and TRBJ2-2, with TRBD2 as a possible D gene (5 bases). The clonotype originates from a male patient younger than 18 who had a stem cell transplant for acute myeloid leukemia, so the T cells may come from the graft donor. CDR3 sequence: CSARDQPDYWNTGELFF. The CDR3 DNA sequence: TGCAGTGCTAGAGATCAGCCCGACTACTGGAACACCGGGGAGCTGTTTTTT.